Listed below are T cell receptor beta chains from one sample, sequenced in a study of monozygotic twins with inflammatory bowel disease. TCRdb reprocessed the 5' RACE reads, keeping one entry per CDR3 protein, no DNA. Reported are 440,000 or so distinct CDR3 sequences; the ten largest clones contain around 2.5%. The sequenced sample was blood. The source of these receptors is a human donor with ulcerative colitis or Crohn's disease, or a healthy co-twin of an affected twin (not recorded which). Each CDR3 is given with its conserved first and last residue.

>TRBV20-1|16|TRBJ2-3
CSARDVLSRYTDTQYF
>TRBV12-3/TRBV12-4|14|TRBJ1-2
CASSNPRGNYGYTF
>TRBV20-1|13|TRBJ1-5
CSARGDGNQPQHF
>TRBV18|15|TRBJ2-3
CASSVDSGRTDTQYF
>TRBV5-1|15|TRBJ2-7
CASSIVRGGVHEQYF
>TRBV5-1|19|TRBJ1-3
CASSLGTGGSLSSGNTIYF
>TRBV6-5|17|TRBJ2-1
CASSYPPGLASDNEQFF
>TRBV4-1|12|TRBJ2-2
CASSQGLGELFF
>TRBV9|13|TRBJ1-4
CASSTPGRQKLFF
>TRBV7-2|15|TRBJ2-7
CASSPLGSIHGEQYF
>TRBV7-6|20|TRBJ2-3
CASSQGLAGGVRTYTDTQYF
>TRBV20-1|13|TRBJ2-7
CSAGSGGTYEQYF
>TRBV20-1|15|TRBJ2-3
CSAARGAPITDTQYF
>TRBV12-3/TRBV12-4|14|TRBJ2-7
CASSLELDRTEQYF
>TRBV27|16|TRBJ2-4
CASSLTPQGRKNIQYF
>TRBV28|14|TRBJ2-1
CASSLTGRNNEQFF
>TRBV19|14|TRBJ2-7
CASSIGQETYEQYF
>TRBV29-1|12|TRBJ2-2
CSVGDSPGELFF
>TRBV18|13|TRBJ1-5
CASRGEGGQPQHF
>TRBV29-1|15|TRBJ2-2
CSVAVGPSNTGELFF
>TRBV19|17|TRBJ1-4
CASSIAREWTEPEKLFF
>TRBV12-2|17|TRBJ2-5
CASRPLPSGGLGETQYF